These 24 T cell receptor beta chains were all obtained from the same sample, sequenced in a study of T-cell reconstitution after alpha-beta-depleted transplantation in children. The TCRbeta library incorporated unique molecular identifiers. A single record per CDR3 protein comes from TCRdb applying MiXCR to the PCR reads. The sample has approximately 400,000 distinct CDR3 sequences, approximately 11% seen once. Material: PBMCs from the stem cell graft donor, obtained from the stem cell graft. Receptor source: a human donor who donated a stem cell graft to a child with acute myeloid leukemia.

In DNA form, the CDR3 reads TGTGCCAGCAGCAAAGGACCGGGACAGGGGAATCTAGAGCAGTACTTC. Translating gives CASSKGPGQGNLEQYF. The chain links TRBV21-1 to TRBJ2-7; no check of the table's D call, TRBD1, against the DNA was made. TRBV21-1 represents a pseudogene. The CDR3 has 16 residues.

This sequence joins TRBV12-3 or TRBV12-4 and TRBJ2-1; 8 bases match TRBD2. The CDR3 has 18 amino acids. The ends lost 5 bases at V and 2 bases at J; junction bases unmatched: 14. CDR3 residues: CASSPTIRTSGAYNEQFF. The CDR3 nucleotides read TGTGCCAGCAGTCCTACTATCCGAACTAGCGGCGCCTACAATGAGCAGTTCTTC.

This chain joins TRBV7-9 and TRBJ2-5; D possibly corresponds to TRBD2 (5 bases). Trimming pared 5 bases from V and 7 bases from J, leaving 14 bases between. Germline CDR1 and CDR2: SEHNR and FQNEAQ (reference sequence). The CDR3 extends over 13 amino acids. In nucleotides, the CDR3 is TGTGCCAGCAGCGTCCTAGCTATCGGGACCCAGTACTTC. This translates into CASSVLAIGTQYF.

This clonotype was seen a handful of times. V gene TRBV20-1 combines with J gene TRBJ2-1, with unresolved D. CDR1 and CDR2 from the germline V gene are DFQATT and SNEGSKA (reference sequence). There are 14 residues in the CDR3. Trimming took 4 bases from V and 12 from J, leaving 22 bases between them. CDR3 amino acids: CSATPEVGRFGQFF. Written as DNA, the CDR3 is TGCAGTGCTACCCCCGAAGTGGGAAGATTTGGGCAGTTCTTC.

The genes are TRBV5-1 and TRBJ2-1, with 12 nucleotides matching TRBD2. Germline CDR1 is SGHRS and CDR2 is YFSETQ. This CDR3 region has 15 residues. Germline trimming cut 3 bases from V and 6 bases from J; bases unmatched to any gene: 4. Here the CDR3 DNA reads TGCGCCAGCAGCTCACTAGCGGGAGGATTCAATGAGCAGTTCTTC. It translates to CASSSLAGGFNEQFF.

This clonotype appeared a few times. The CDR3 spells CASSERTDRAGASGELFF. In DNA form, the CDR3 reads TGCGCCAGCAGTGAGAGGACAGACAGGGCAGGGGCATCCGGGGAGCTGTTTTTT. The J gene is TRBJ2-2, the V gene TRBV10-1; 7 bases fit TRBD1. The CDR3 loop spans 18 amino acids. Germline V gives CDR1 WNHNN, CDR2 SYGVQD (reference sequence). V was clipped by 2 bases and J by 6 bases; unmatched bases: 15.

In this sample, this clonotype turned up many times. The chain combines TRBV5-1 with TRBJ2-7; the D gene is possibly TRBD1 (6 bases). Trimming cost V 0 bases and J 1 base, with 11 bases left between them. From germline, CDR1 is SGHRS and CDR2 YFSETQ. The CDR3 sequence is 15 residues long. The CDR3 reads CASSLVEGGSYEQYF. The CDR3 DNA reads as TGCGCCAGCAGCTTGGTGGAAGGGGGTTCCTACGAGCAGTACTTC.

Only a few counts were recorded for this clonotype. The genes are TRBV5-5 and TRBJ1-4; D remains ambiguous. From germline, CDR1 is SGHKS and CDR2 YYEKEE (reference sequence). V dropped 1 base and J dropped 5 bases, with 9 bases sitting between them. The CDR3 is 14 amino acids. DNA for the CDR3: TGTGCCAGCAGCTTGAGGACGGAGAATGAAAAACTGTTTTTT. Amino acids: CASSLRTENEKLFF.

This clonotype was seen a few times. The chain joins TRBV27 to TRBJ2-7; possibly TRBD1 for D (6 bases). Germline V gene sequence: CDR1 MNHEY, CDR2 SMNVEV (reference sequence). Trimming removed 5 bases from V and 0 bases from J, with 17 bases in between. The CDR3 has 16 residues. The CDR3 protein is CASSPRQALSSYEQYF. The DNA of the CDR3 is TGTGCCAGCAGTCCAAGACAGGCCCTTAGCTCCTACGAGCAGTACTTC.

This clonotype was seen ten or more times. The chain carries TRBV10-3 and TRBJ2-1; TRBD1 aligns across 8 bases. The germline CDR1 and CDR2 sequences are ENHRY and SYGVKD. The CDR3 is made up of 15 amino acids. After removal of 3 bases from V and 6 bases from J, the junction contained 7 bases not matched to a gene. The CDR3 coding sequence is TGTGCCATCAGTGAAGCCGGGACAGGAGGCAATGAGCAGTTCTTC. Its protein is CAISEAGTGGNEQFF.

This clonotype has just a few counts. The rearrangement links TRBV5-5 to TRBJ2-3; unclear D gene. Germline loops: CDR1 SGHKS, CDR2 YYEKEE (reference sequence). This CDR3 region has 14 residues. Deletions cut 1 base from V and 0 bases from J, with 6 bases between. In DNA, the CDR3 is TGTGCCAGCAGCTTGTTAGCTAGCACAGATACGCAGTATTTT. It translates to CASSLLASTDTQYF.

V gene TRBV10-3 combines with J gene TRBJ2-5; TRBD2 matches 8 bases. Losses at the gene ends were 8 bases for V and 3 bases for J; bases not matched to a gene: 5. The CDR3 covers 13 residues. Looked up from germline, CDR1 is ENHRY and CDR2 is SYGVKD. The CDR3 coding sequence is TGTGCCATCCAGGTAGCGGGAAAAGAGACCCAGTACTTC. This sequence encodes CAIQVAGKETQYF.

The CDR3 spells CASGQSRGASIEQYF. The DNA of the CDR3 is TGTGCCAGCGGACAAAGCCGCGGAGCATCTATCGAGCAGTACTTC. The chain is built from TRBV12-3 or TRBV12-4 and TRBJ2-7, with a tentative D call TRBD1 (5 bases). The CDR3 has 15 amino acids. Trimming cost V 8 bases and J 6 bases, with 23 bases left between them.

This clonotype was observed at least ten times. The chain recombines TRBV20-1 with TRBJ2-7; D perhaps matches TRBD2 (5 bases). V lost 3 bases and J 7 bases, leaving 19 bases between the germline ends. This CDR3 spans 14 amino acids. Germline CDR1 DFQATT, CDR2 SNEGSKA (reference sequence). The CDR3 region has the DNA TGCAGTGCTAGTCTAGTCGGGAACCTCGGAGAGCAGTACTTC. Residues: CSASLVGNLGEQYF.

The rearrangement uses TRBV7-6 and TRBJ2-3; perhaps TRBD1 as D (6 bases). Trimming left V 5 bases short and J 5 bases short, with 20 bases between. This CDR3 contains 16 residues. The V gene's germline CDR1 is SGHVS and CDR2 FNYEAQ. CDR3 sequence reads: CASSLTGTTGGDTQYF. DNA of the CDR3: TGTGCCAGCAGCCTGACCGGGACAACCGGAGGAGATACGCAGTATTTT.

This clonotype turned up a few times. The chain has TRBV2 and TRBJ2-1; D not resolved. CDR1 SNHLY and CDR2 FYNNEI come from the germline V gene. V lost 1 base and J 1 base, leaving 17 bases between the germline ends. This CDR3 has 18 residues. The CDR3 spells CASSEEVLAALSYNEQFF. CDR3 nucleotide sequence: TGTGCCAGCAGTGAAGAGGTTTTAGCCGCTTTATCCTACAATGAGCAGTTCTTC.

The chain recombines TRBV20-1 with TRBJ2-7; 8 bases align to TRBD1. This CDR3 region has 16 residues. The germline gives CDR1 DFQATT, CDR2 SNEGSKA (reference sequence). V lost 3 bases and J lost 6; bases outside the gene matches: 16. The CDR3 loop is CSASLRTGGILGEQYF. The CDR3 nucleotides read TGCAGTGCTAGTCTGAGAACAGGGGGGATTTTGGGCGAGCAGTACTTC.

There are many counts of this clonotype. The CDR3 nucleotides are TGTGCCAGCAGTTCCGGAGGGGTGATCCAGGGCACTGAAGCTTTCTTT. Its protein is CASSSGGVIQGTEAFF. The J gene is TRBJ1-1, the V gene TRBV6-2 or TRBV6-3; perhaps TRBD1 as D (5 bases). There are 16 residues in the CDR3. Germline V gene data show CDR1 as MNHEY and CDR2 as SVGEGT. V dropped 4 bases and J dropped 4 bases, with 19 bases sitting between them.

The rearrangement joins TRBV3-1 to TRBJ2-5, with 9 bases that match TRBD1. V lost 4 bases and J lost 5; bases outside the gene matches: 5. Germline V lookup: CDR1 LGHDT, CDR2 YNNKEL (reference sequence). The CDR3 totals 14 residues. The CDR3 loop reads CASSLRTGVETQYF. The CDR3 DNA is TGTGCCAGCAGCCTCAGGACAGGGGTGGAGACCCAGTACTTC.

Only a few counts were recorded for this clonotype. The J gene is TRBJ2-3, the V gene TRBV11-2, with 8 bases aligning to TRBD2. Germline V gives CDR1 SGHAT, CDR2 FQNNGV. This CDR3 is built from 15 residues. The ends lost 1 base at V and 7 bases at J; junction bases unmatched: 7. The CDR3 DNA sequence: TGTGCCAGCAGCTTAGGCGGGGGGCTTTTGAATACGCAGTATTTT. Protein sequence: CASSLGGGLLNTQYF.

The chain uses TRBV7-9 and TRBJ1-5, with D possibly matching TRBD1 (6 bases). Germline CDR1 and CDR2: SEHNR and FQNEAQ (reference sequence). CDR3 length: 14 residues. V lost 5 bases and J 6 bases, leaving 14 bases between the germline ends. The DNA for the CDR3 is TGTGCCAGCAGCGTAGGGGGTGGGGGTCAGCCCCAGCATTTT. Its protein is CASSVGGGGQPQHF.

The J gene is TRBJ2-5, the V gene TRBV5-1, with 15 positions matching TRBD2. This CDR3 has 23 residues. Trimming took 4 bases from V and 0 from J; bases not matched to a gene: 22. The V gene's germline CDR1 is SGHRS and CDR2 YFSETQ. The CDR3 protein is CASSLDITDGPGLAGGYQETQYF. CDR3 in DNA: TGCGCCAGCAGCCTGGATATTACCGACGGACCGGGACTAGCGGGGGGTTACCAAGAGACCCAGTACTTC.

This chain links TRBV5-1 with TRBJ2-3; D is undetermined. CDR3 size: 13 residues. Germline V gene lookup returns CDR1 SGHRS and CDR2 YFSETQ. V lost 3 bases and J 2 bases, leaving 7 bases between the germline ends. The CDR3 spells CASSSTPTDTQYF. The CDR3 DNA follows: TGCGCCAGCAGCTCGACACCCACAGATACGCAGTATTTT.

The chain links TRBV6-5 to TRBJ2-7; the match to TRBD2 covers 9 bases. V trimming: 0 bases; J trimming: 2 bases; junction bases outside the gene matches: 8. This CDR3 is 17 amino acids long. CDR1 is MNHEY and CDR2 is SVGAGI in the germline V gene. CDR3 sequence (DNA): TGTGCCAGCAGTTACTCGGTTAGCGGGAGCTCTGCCTACGAGCAGTACTTC. Amino acids: CASSYSVSGSSAYEQYF.